This T cell receptor beta chain appears in the sequencing data of a study of spatial heterogeneity in lung cancer. Looked up from germline, CDR1 is DFQATT and CDR2 is SNEGSKA (reference sequence). The trim removed 5 bases at V and 0 bases at J, leaving 9 bases unmatched. This CDR3 region has 16 residues. This clonotype came up many times. What it binds is unknown. For a library built for alpha chains, this beta chain is a stray read; little rests on its size. Time point specified: sample taken at primary tumor resection. Donation came from 70 or so patients with untreated early-stage non-small cell lung cancer. Without sorting, whole RNA was sequenced from tumor, nontumor lung or frozen PBMC. Study-wide results and caveats: Coverage of tumor T cells, by estimate, reached roughly 7.7% for alpha chains and 11% to 15% for beta chains. Tracking of tumor mutation counts was seen in expanded intratumoral alpha and beta TCR counts. Regional and ubiquitous nonsynonymous mutations were tracked by counts of regional and ubiquitous expanded TCRs, respectively.

Each CDR3 protein gets one entry after TCRdb re-called the 5' RACE reads with MiXCR. The repertoire holds roughly 18,000 distinct CDR3 sequences, with around 6.4% as singletons. The source was lung tumor tissue, collected at surgery. The sequence derives from a female donor with early-stage non-small cell lung cancer. The chain links TRBV20-1 to TRBJ2-4, with 8 bases aligning to TRBD2. CDR3: CSAYGLAGIAKNIQYF. DNA of the CDR3: TGCAGTGCTTACGGCCTAGCGGGTATAGCCAAAAACATTCAGTACTTC.